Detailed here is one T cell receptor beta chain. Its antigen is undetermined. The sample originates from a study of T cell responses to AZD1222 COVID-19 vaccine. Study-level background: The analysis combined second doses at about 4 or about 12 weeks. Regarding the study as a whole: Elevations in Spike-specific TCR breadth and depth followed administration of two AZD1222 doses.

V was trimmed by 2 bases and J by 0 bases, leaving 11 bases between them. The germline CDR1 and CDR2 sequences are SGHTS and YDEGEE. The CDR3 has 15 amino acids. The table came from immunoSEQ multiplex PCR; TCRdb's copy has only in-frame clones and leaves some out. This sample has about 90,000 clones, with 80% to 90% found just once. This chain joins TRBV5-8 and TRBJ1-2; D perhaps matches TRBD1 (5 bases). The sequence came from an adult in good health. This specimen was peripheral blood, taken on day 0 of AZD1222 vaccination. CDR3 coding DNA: TGTGCCAGCAGCTTTACCAGGGATCCTAACTATGGCTACACCTTC. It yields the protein CASSFTRDPNYGYTF.